This is a list of T cell receptor beta chains from one sample in a study of lymphopenia after photon versus proton radiotherapy. The protocol was immunoSEQ multiplex PCR, while the TCRdb copy is restricted to in-frame clones and leaves out a portion. The sample yields tens of thousands of clones, around four fifths seen once. The source material was peripheral blood, sampled from a patient treated with photon-based radiotherapy. These receptors all stem from a man aged 50 to 59 with gastric cancer. The CDR3 runs from the conserved cysteine through the conserved F or W. D genes are given only for firm matches. Clone sizes are given selectively: once, few, many, or a class where the clone is expanded.

j_call: TRBJ2-2; d_call: TRBD2; v_call: TRBV6-1; clone_size: .; cdr3_nt: TGTGCCAGCAGTGAACAGGGACTAGCGGGAGGGCGTTCCGGGGAGCTGTTTTTT; cdr3_aa: CASSEQGLAGGRSGELFF
j_call: TRBJ2-5; d_call: TRBD2; v_call: TRBV19; clone_size: .; cdr3_nt: TGTGCCAGTACGGAGGGTTCTAGCGGGATAGATGAGACCCAGTACTTC; cdr3_aa: CASTEGSSGIDETQYF
j_call: TRBJ2-3; d_call: TRBD2; v_call: TRBV7-9; clone_size: .; cdr3_nt: TGTGCCAGCAGCTTGGTAGCGGGAAGAACAGATACGCAGTATTTT; cdr3_aa: CASSLVAGRTDTQYF
j_call: TRBJ1-3; d_call: TRBD1; v_call: TRBV2; clone_size: .; cdr3_nt: TGTGCCAGCAGCAGCAGGGGGCTAGGGGGAAACACCATATATTTT; cdr3_aa: CASSSRGLGGNTIYF
j_call: TRBJ1-2; d_call: TRBD1; v_call: TRBV10-2; clone_size: .; cdr3_nt: TGCGCCAGCAACCCAGGACAGGTCTATGGCTACACCTTC; cdr3_aa: CASNPGQVYGYTF
j_call: TRBJ1-1; d_call: .; v_call: TRBV29-1; clone_size: .; cdr3_nt: TGCAGCGTTCAAATCACTGAAGCTTTCTTT; cdr3_aa: CSVQITEAFF
j_call: TRBJ1-3; d_call: .; v_call: TRBV6-6; clone_size: .; cdr3_nt: TGTGCCAGCAGTTACAGGACCCTAAGCTCTGGAAACACCATATATTTT; cdr3_aa: CASSYRTLSSGNTIYF
j_call: TRBJ2-7; d_call: .; v_call: TRBV30; clone_size: .; cdr3_nt: TGTGCCTGGAGAAAGGCACCCTCCTACGAGCAGTACTTC; cdr3_aa: CAWRKAPSYEQYF
j_call: TRBJ2-1; d_call: .; v_call: TRBV4-3; clone_size: .; cdr3_nt: TGCGCCAGCAGCCAAGAAGGCGGGGTTGGGATCAATGAGCAGTTCTTC; cdr3_aa: CASSQEGGVGINEQFF
j_call: TRBJ1-4; d_call: TRBD1; v_call: TRBV28; clone_size: .; cdr3_nt: TGTGCCAGCAGTTCGACAGGGTATGCAACTAATGAAAAACTGTTTTTT; cdr3_aa: CASSSTGYATNEKLFF
j_call: TRBJ2-7; d_call: .; v_call: TRBV27; clone_size: .; cdr3_nt: TGTGCCAGCAGTCTAACCTCCTACTCCTACGAGCAGTACTTC; cdr3_aa: CASSLTSYSYEQYF
j_call: TRBJ2-1; d_call: TRBD1; v_call: TRBV19; clone_size: .; cdr3_nt: TGTGCCAGTAGACCCGACAGGGTCGGCAATGAGCAGTTCTTC; cdr3_aa: CASRPDRVGNEQFF
j_call: TRBJ2-1; d_call: .; v_call: TRBV5-4; clone_size: .; cdr3_nt: TGTGCCAGCAGCTTGGGGGCGGCCCTCGATGAGCAGTTCTTC; cdr3_aa: CASSLGAALDEQFF
j_call: TRBJ2-7; d_call: .; v_call: TRBV7-9; clone_size: .; cdr3_nt: TGTGCCAGCAGCTCCGGGCGGGTTCAGTCCTACGAGCAGTACTTC; cdr3_aa: CASSSGRVQSYEQYF
j_call: TRBJ1-1; d_call: TRBD1; v_call: TRBV5-1; clone_size: .; cdr3_nt: TGCGCCAGCAGCTTGTCCGGGACAGGGAGGGGTGAAGCTTTCTTT; cdr3_aa: CASSLSGTGRGEAFF
j_call: TRBJ1-2; d_call: .; v_call: TRBV28; clone_size: .; cdr3_nt: TGTGCCAGCACCTCGGGGGATGCTAACTATGGCTACACCTTC; cdr3_aa: CASTSGDANYGYTF
j_call: TRBJ1-1; d_call: TRBD1; v_call: TRBV18; clone_size: .; cdr3_nt: TGTGCCAGCTCACGGGGACAGGGAACTGAAGCTTTCTTT; cdr3_aa: CASSRGQGTEAFF
j_call: TRBJ2-2; d_call: TRBD2; v_call: TRBV28; clone_size: .; cdr3_nt: TGTGCCAGCACACCGGGACTAGCGATCACCGGGGAGCTGTTTTTT; cdr3_aa: CASTPGLAITGELFF
j_call: TRBJ1-4; d_call: TRBD1; v_call: TRBV18; clone_size: once; cdr3_nt: TGTGCCAGCTCCTGGACAGGGGCTAATGAAAAACTGTTTTTT; cdr3_aa: CASSWTGANEKLFF
j_call: TRBJ1-5; d_call: .; v_call: TRBV27; clone_size: once; cdr3_nt: TGTGCCAGCAGTTCCCCCCATAGCAATCAGCCCCAGCATTTT; cdr3_aa: CASSSPHSNQPQHF